The clone carrying this TCR beta chain appeared many times. Repertoires were generated with immunoSEQ multiplex PCR, while TCRdb's copy carries only in-frame clones and drops some. The table lists about 280,000 clones, around nine tenths of them singletons. V shed 4 bases, J shed 0 bases, and the junction held 16 bases outside the gene matches. Germline V gives CDR1 ENHRY, CDR2 SYGVKD. This CDR3 contains 20 residues. The data stem from a study of cytomegalovirus exposure and HLA in healthy donors. Donors came from a validation cohort of about 110 subjects, distinct from the first 666-subject cohort. V and J are TRBV10-3 and TRBJ2-7; 12 bases map to TRBD2. The sample comprised PBMCs. This clonotype was obtained from a woman younger than 35 in good health and CMV-seronegative. CDR3: CAISGSTFRTSGTSSYEQYF. CDR3 nucleotides: TGTGCCATCAGTGGCTCAACTTTTAGGACTAGCGGGACCAGCTCCTACGAGCAGTACTTC.